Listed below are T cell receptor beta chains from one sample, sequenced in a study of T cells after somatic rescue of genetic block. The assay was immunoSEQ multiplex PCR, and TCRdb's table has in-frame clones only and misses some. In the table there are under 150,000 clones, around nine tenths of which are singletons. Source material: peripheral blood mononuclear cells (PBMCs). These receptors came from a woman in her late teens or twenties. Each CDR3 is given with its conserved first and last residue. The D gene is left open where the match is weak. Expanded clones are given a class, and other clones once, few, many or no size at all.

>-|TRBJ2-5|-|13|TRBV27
CASSLFAEETQYF
TGTGCCAGCAGTTTATTCGCTGAAGAGACCCAGTACTTC
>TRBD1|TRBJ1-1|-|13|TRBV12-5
CASGLYRGAEAFF
TGTGCTAGTGGTTTGTACAGGGGCGCTGAAGCTTTCTTT
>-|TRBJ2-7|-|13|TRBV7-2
CASSLGGTGEQYF
TGTGCCAGCAGCTTAGGGGGGACTGGGGAGCAGTACTTC
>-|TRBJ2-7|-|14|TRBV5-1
CASSWAGPGDEQYF
TGCGCCAGCAGTTGGGCTGGCCCAGGAGACGAGCAGTACTTC
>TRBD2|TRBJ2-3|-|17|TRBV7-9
CASSRTLAGSGTDTQYF
TGTGCCAGCAGCCGTACCCTAGCGGGGTCTGGCACAGATACGCAGTATTTT
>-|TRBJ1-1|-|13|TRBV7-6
CASSSQGGTEAFF
TGTGCCAGCAGCTCACAGGGAGGGACTGAAGCTTTCTTT
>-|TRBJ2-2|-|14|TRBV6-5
CASSYDPYTGELFF
TGTGCCAGCAGTTACGATCCATACACCGGGGAGCTGTTTTTT
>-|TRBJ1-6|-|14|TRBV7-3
CASSLNSYNSPLHF
TGTGCCAGCAGCTTAAACAGTTATAATTCACCCCTCCACTTT
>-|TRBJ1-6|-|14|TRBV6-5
CASSYLDGNSPLHF
TGTGCCAGCAGTTACCTGGACGGCAATTCACCCCTCCACTTT
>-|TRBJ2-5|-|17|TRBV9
CASSVGNRDVGQEAQHF
TGTGCCAGCAGCGTAGGTAACAGGGACGTGGGTCAAGAGGCCCAGCACTTC
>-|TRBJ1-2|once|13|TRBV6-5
CASSRVSNYGYTF
TGTGCCAGCTCCCGTGTGTCTAACTATGGCTACACCTTC
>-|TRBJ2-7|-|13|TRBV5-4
CASLVFGRVEQYF
TGTGCCAGCCTCGTCTTTGGCAGGGTCGAGCAGTACTTC
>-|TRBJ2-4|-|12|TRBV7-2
CASSLGGNIQYF
TGTGCCAGCAGCCTAGGGGGGAACATTCAGTACTTC
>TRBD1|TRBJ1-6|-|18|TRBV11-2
CASSPGGGTGPFSSPLHF
TGTGCCAGCAGCCCGGGGGGAGGGACAGGTCCTTTTTCTTCACCCCTCCACTTT
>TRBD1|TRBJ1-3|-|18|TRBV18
CASSLLPTGPSSGNTIYF
TGTGCCAGCTCCCTTCTCCCGACAGGGCCGAGCTCTGGAAACACCATATATTTT
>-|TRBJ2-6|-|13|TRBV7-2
CAKTLSGANVLTF
TGTGCCAAGACGTTGTCTGGGGCCAACGTCCTGACTTTC
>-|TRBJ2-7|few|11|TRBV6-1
CASSEYYEQYF
TGTGCCAGCAGTGAGTACTACGAGCAGTACTTC
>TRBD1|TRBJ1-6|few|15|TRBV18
CASSLGQGGTSALHF
TGTGCCAGCTCACTGGGACAGGGTGGGACTTCTGCCCTCCACTTT
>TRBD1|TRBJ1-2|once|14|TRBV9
CASSVERTGDGYTF
TGTGCCAGCAGCGTAGAAAGGACAGGGGATGGCTACACCTTC
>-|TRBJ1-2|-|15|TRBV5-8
CASSLLLGQTPGYTF
TGTGCCAGCAGCTTGCTTTTAGGACAGACACCCGGCTACACCTTC
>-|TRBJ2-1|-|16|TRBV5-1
CASSLSGQRSYNEQFF
TGCGCCAGCAGCTTGAGTGGACAGCGCTCCTACAATGAGCAGTTCTTC
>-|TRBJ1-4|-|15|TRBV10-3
CAISDRQTTNEKLFF
TGTGCCATCAGTGACCGACAGACAACTAATGAAAAACTGTTTTTT
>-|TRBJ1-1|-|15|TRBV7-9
CASSQTGGMNTEAFF
TGTGCCAGCAGCCAGACAGGTGGGATGAACACTGAAGCTTTCTTT
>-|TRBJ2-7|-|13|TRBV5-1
CASRTTGRYEQYF
TGCGCCAGCCGAACCACAGGCCGTTACGAGCAGTACTTC
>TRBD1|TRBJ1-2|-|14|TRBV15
CATSRDRGQLGYTF
TGTGCCACCAGCAGGGACAGGGGACAATTGGGCTACACCTTC
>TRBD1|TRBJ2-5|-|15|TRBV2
CASSPAGRGQETQYF
TGTGCCAGCAGCCCGGCGGGCAGGGGGCAAGAGACCCAGTACTTC
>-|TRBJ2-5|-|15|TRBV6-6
CASSPPGGSQETQYF
TGTGCCAGCAGTCCACCTGGCGGATCCCAAGAGACCCAGTACTTC
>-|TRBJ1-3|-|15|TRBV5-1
CASSPGGGSGNTIYF
TGCGCCAGCAGCCCTGGGGGGGGCTCTGGAAACACCATATATTTT
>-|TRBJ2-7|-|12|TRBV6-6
CASSSQGYEQYF
TGTGCCAGCAGTTCGCAGGGTTACGAGCAGTACTTC
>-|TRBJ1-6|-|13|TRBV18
CASSTGANSPLHF
TGTGCCAGCTCAACTGGGGCAAATTCACCCCTCCACTTT
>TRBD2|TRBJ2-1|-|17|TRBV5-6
CASRQASGGPSYNEQFF
TGTGCCAGCAGACAAGCCAGCGGGGGCCCTTCCTACAATGAGCAGTTCTTC
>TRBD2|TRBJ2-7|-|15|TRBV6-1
CASRMREAGSVEQYF
TGTGCCAGCAGGATGCGGGAGGCAGGCTCTGTCGAGCAGTACTTC
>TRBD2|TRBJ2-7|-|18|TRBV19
CASSSRPRLAGDLYEQYF
TGTGCCAGTAGTTCCCGCCCGCGACTAGCGGGGGACCTCTACGAGCAGTACTTC